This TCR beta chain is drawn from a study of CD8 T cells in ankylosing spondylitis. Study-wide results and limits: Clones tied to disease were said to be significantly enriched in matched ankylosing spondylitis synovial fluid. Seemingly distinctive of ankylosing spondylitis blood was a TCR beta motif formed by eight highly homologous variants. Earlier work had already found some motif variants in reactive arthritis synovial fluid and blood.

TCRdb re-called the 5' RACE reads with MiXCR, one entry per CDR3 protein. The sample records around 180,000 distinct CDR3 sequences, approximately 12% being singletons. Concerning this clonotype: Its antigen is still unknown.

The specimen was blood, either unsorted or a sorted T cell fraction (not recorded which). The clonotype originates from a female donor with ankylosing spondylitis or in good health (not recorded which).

The CDR3 DNA follows: TGTGCCAGCGGGGGTACGAGCCCCGGGGGGACTGAAGCTTTCTTT. It yields the protein CASGGTSPGGTEAFF. The chain combines TRBV9 with TRBJ1-1; maybe TRBD1 (5 bases). Germline loops: CDR1 SGDLS, CDR2 YYNGEE. There are 15 residues in the CDR3. V dropped 7 bases and J dropped 5 bases, with 21 bases sitting between them.